This T cell receptor beta chain is from a study of PD-1 blockade in classical Hodgkin lymphoma. General observations from the study: Relapsed/refractory patients reportedly had lower baseline diversity than newly diagnosed patients. Newly diagnosed and completely responding patients shared comparable baseline diversity. The origin of the repertoire differences remains undefined, with disease activity or prior therapy as possible causes.

The CDR3 contains 14 residues. Germline CDR1 and CDR2: MNHNY and SVGAGI (reference sequence). Unmatched junction bases numbered 9, after V lost 7 bases and J lost 7 bases. Documented time point: cycle 4 day 1 (C4D1), after more than five weeks of nivolumab. All the patients suffered relapse after autologous stem cell transplantation, and brentuximab vedotin exposure differed. Patients' outcomes at their best amounted to complete response, partial response or progressive disease. Produced via immunoSEQ multiplex PCR; TCRdb's table is partial and in-frame only. The table has roughly 90,000 clones, over 80% seen once. As concerns this clone: The antigen is unknown.

Sequencing used peripheral blood mononuclear cells (PBMCs), obtained before the fourth cycle of nivolumab. The V call is TRBV6-6, the J call TRBJ1-4; TRBD1 matches at 7 bases. The TCR comes from a human donor with classical Hodgkin lymphoma. The DNA for the CDR3 is TGTGCCAGCACAACAACAGGGGATCGTGAAAAACTGTTTTTT. Residues: CASTTTGDREKLFF.